This T cell receptor (beta chain) was captured in a study of T cell responses to AZD1222 COVID-19 vaccine. Study-wide findings and caveats: No day 14 peak samples; only post-peak repertoires were characterized. There were mostly white British donors and more females than males, and clonal diversity was possibly underestimated. A rise in Spike-specific TCR breadth and depth followed two AZD1222 doses.

Second doses were pooled across both intervals (about 4 or about 12 weeks). Some clones are missing from TCRdb's copy, which holds only in-frame ones; the method was immunoSEQ multiplex PCR. The sample yields approximately 150,000 clones, roughly 89% seen once. This clone has only one observation. Its antigen is currently unknown. Sequenced material: peripheral blood, taken 28 days after the second AZD1222 dose. The receptor's source is an adult who received the AZD1222 COVID-19 vaccine.

The CDR3 bases are TGTGCCAGCAGTCCAAACCCAGTGAACACTGAAGCTTTCTTT. It yields the protein CASSPNPVNTEAFF. The rearrangement joins TRBV6-5 to TRBJ1-1; D is ambiguous. The germline CDR1 and CDR2 sequences are MNHEY and SVGAGI. Trimming removed 5 bases from V and 0 bases from J, with 10 bases in between. The CDR3 runs 14 residues.